These 4 T cell receptor beta chains originate from one sample sequenced in a study of T cell repertoires in cytomegalovirus infection. These receptors have no identified antigens. TCRdb ran MiXCR on the reads and lists one entry per CDR3 protein. The data show hundreds of thousands of distinct CDR3 sequences, about 42% seen once. The specimen was cultured PBMCs, collected from culture after CMV antigen stimulation. The receptors derive from a human donor in good health (CMV status not recorded). Some clones in this sample may be carry-over from other donors' samples.

V is TRBV7-6 and J is TRBJ1-4; a weak D match, TRBD1 (6 bases). Trimming removed 6 bases at V and 4 bases at J, with 18 bases between. Germline CDR1 is SGHVS and CDR2 is FNYEAQ. This CDR3 has 16 amino acids. The CDR3 coding sequence is TGTGCCAGCAGTTCTTCCGGGACACGCAATAATGAAAAACTGTTTTTT. The encoded protein is CASSSSGTRNNEKLFF.

The chain combines TRBV12-3 or TRBV12-4 with TRBJ1-5; no reliable D call. The CDR3 length is 16 residues. The V end lost 5 bases, the J end lost 1 base, and 15 bases lay between the germline ends. This CDR3 reads CASSPTLGGSNQPQHF. DNA of the CDR3: TGTGCCAGCAGTCCTACGTTGGGTGGGAGCAATCAGCCCCAGCATTTT.

The chain uses TRBV7-2 and TRBJ2-2; TRBD2 aligns across 9 bases. This CDR3 has 14 residues. Unmatched junction bases numbered 7, after V lost 5 bases and J lost 9 bases. Germline CDR1 SGHTA, CDR2 FQGNSA. DNA of the CDR3: TGTGCCAGCAGCCCTAGCGGGGTGACGTGGGAGCTGTTTTTT. This sequence encodes CASSPSGVTWELFF.

The rearrangement joins TRBV11-3 to TRBJ2-1, with TRBD2 matching 9 bases. Trimming took 1 base from V and 5 from J; bases not matched to a gene: 6. From germline, CDR1 is SGHNT and CDR2 YENEEA. This CDR3 spans 16 amino acids. The CDR3: CASSLAGAGGDNEQFF. In DNA, the CDR3 is TGTGCCAGCAGCTTAGCAGGAGCGGGGGGTGACAATGAGCAGTTCTTC.